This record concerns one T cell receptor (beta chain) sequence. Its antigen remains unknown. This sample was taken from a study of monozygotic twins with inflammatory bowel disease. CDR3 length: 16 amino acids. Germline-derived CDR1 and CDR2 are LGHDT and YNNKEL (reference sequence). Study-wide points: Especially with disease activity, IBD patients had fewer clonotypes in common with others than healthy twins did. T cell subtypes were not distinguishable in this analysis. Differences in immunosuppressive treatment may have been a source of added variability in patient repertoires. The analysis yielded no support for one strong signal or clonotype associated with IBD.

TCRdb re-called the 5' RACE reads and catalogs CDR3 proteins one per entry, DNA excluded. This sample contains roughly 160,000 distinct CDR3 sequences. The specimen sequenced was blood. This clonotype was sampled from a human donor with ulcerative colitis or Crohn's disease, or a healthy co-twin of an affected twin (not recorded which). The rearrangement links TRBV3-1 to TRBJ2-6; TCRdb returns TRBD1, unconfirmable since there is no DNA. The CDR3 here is CASSFRTGYGANVLTF.